This TCR beta chain was profiled in a study of T cell repertoires in cytomegalovirus infection. Details on this clonotype: The antigen is undetermined.

Overall study findings and caveats: There were HLA-C-restricted CMV-specific TCR beta clonotypes dominating the ex vivo response.

This CDR3 is 15 amino acids long. CDR1 LNHDA and CDR2 SQIVND come from the germline V gene (reference sequence). V dropped 7 bases and J dropped 0 bases, with 15 bases sitting between them. One entry per CDR3 protein results from TCRdb running MiXCR on the reads. The data contain fewer than 400,000 distinct CDR3 sequences, 15% to 20% of them seen just once; the ten biggest clones take up 7.5% to 9%. This TCR came from a human donor in good health (CMV status not recorded). Some clones in this sample may be carry-over from other donors' samples. The sample consisted of PBMCs. The rearrangement uses TRBV19 and TRBJ2-5; perhaps D is TRBD1 or TRBD2 (5 bases each). In nucleotides, the CDR3 is TGTGCCAGTAAGGAAAACGGGGCTTACCAAGAGACCCAGTACTTC. Translated, it gives CASKENGAYQETQYF.